Included here is one T cell receptor beta chain sequence, with context. Its antigen is not identified. The CDR3 spans 13 residues. From germline, CDR1 is MDHEN and CDR2 SYDVKM. The data derive from a study of CXCR3-negative and CXCR3-positive naive CD8 T cells. With UMI labels, 5' RACE was used to prepare the TRB cDNA libraries. TCRdb re-called the 5' RACE reads, yielding one record per CDR3 amino acid sequence without DNA. The sample includes 150,000 to 180,000 distinct CDR3 sequences. Whole-study findings and limits: Naive cells that were CXCR3-negative or CXCR3-positive used TRBV-TRBJ genes alike, while memory cells diverged. The study inferred TCR strength from TRB CDR3 properties and found comparable surface CD5 between naive subsets. Against CXCR3-negative naive cells, CXCR3-positive naive cells showed more hydrophobic TRB CDR3s.

V is TRBV28 and J is TRBJ2-1. The clonotype originates from a human donor in good health. Some clones in this sample may be carry-over from other donors' samples. The sequenced sample was naive CXCR3+ CD8+ T cells from blood. Indicated subset: CD45RO-CCR7+CD27+CD95- naive CD8+ T cells expressing CXCR3 (TNR3+). Here the CDR3 reads CASRVRMDNEQFF.